Shown below are 15 T cell receptor beta chains from a single sample sequenced in a study of immune evolution from preneoplasia to lung adenocarcinoma. Sequenced by immunoSEQ multiplex PCR; TCRdb stores in-frame clones only, minus some. The sample has about 21,000 clones, roughly 80% seen once; the top ten hold around 6%. The sample comprised FFPE invasive lung adenocarcinoma tissue. The receptors derive from a person aged 55 to 70 with lung adenocarcinoma.

The rearrangement uses TRBV5-4 and TRBJ2-5, with 8 bases that match TRBD1. Judging by the DNA end, TRBJ2-7 fits better; the J call may be wrong. CDR1 is SGHNT, CDR2 YYREEE, per germline (reference sequence). The CDR3 runs 14 residues. CDR3 amino acids: CASTQDRVHPEQYF. The CDR3 coding sequence is TGTGCCAGCACCCAGGACAGGGTCCATCCCGAGCAGTACTTC.

The chain carries TRBV28 and TRBJ2-5, with no clear D. CDR3 length equals 11 residues. CDR1 and CDR2 (germline): MDHEN, SYDVKM. The V and J ends lost 6 bases and 4 bases respectively, with 6 bases between them. CDR3 sequence (DNA): TGTGCCAGCAGCCAGGCAGAGACCCAGTACTTC. It specifies CASSQAETQYF.

V is TRBV18 and J is TRBJ2-7; no definite D call. The CDR3 is made up of 13 amino acids. Per germline, CDR1 KGHSH and CDR2 LQKENI. V lost 3 bases, J lost 0 bases, and 6 bases lay in between. The CDR3 nucleotides are TGTGCCAGCTCACCTTATATCTCCTACGAGCAGTACTTC. Amino acid sequence: CASSPYISYEQYF.

The chain recombines TRBV15 with TRBJ2-3; D unresolved. Germline CDR1 and CDR2: LNHNV and YYDKDF (reference sequence). The CDR3 totals 14 residues. The V gene lost 2 bases and the J gene lost 4 bases, with 10 bases spanning the gap. As DNA, the CDR3 is TGTGCCACCAGCAGAAACCTACCCGCAGATACGCAGTATTTT. Its protein product is CATSRNLPADTQYF.

This chain connects TRBV30 to TRBJ2-5, with D tentatively TRBD2 (6 bases). CDR3 size: 13 residues. The V gene's germline CDR1 is GTSNPN and CDR2 SVGIG (reference sequence). Trimming took off 4 bases at V and 3 bases at J, with 12 bases between the two ends. The CDR3, as DNA: TGTGCCTGGAACCGGGACTCAGAAGAGACCCAGTACTTC. Protein sequence: CAWNRDSEETQYF. The full variable domain, completed using reference TRBV30 and TRBJ2-5, is SQTIHQWPATLVQPVGSPLSLECTVEGTSNPNLYWYRQAAGRGLQLLFYSVGIGQISSEVPQNLSASRPQDRQFILSSKKLLLSDSGFYLCAWNRDSEETQYFGPGTRLLVL.

The chain recombines TRBV7-7 with TRBJ2-1; D tentatively reads TRBD1 or TRBD2 (5 bases each). V gave up 0 bases and J gave up 9 bases, with 9 bases separating them. The CDR3 has 13 amino acids. Looked up from germline, CDR1 is SSHAT and CDR2 is FNYEAQ (reference sequence). CDR3 sequence (DNA): TGTGCCAGCAGCTTAGCACCGGGACGTGAGCAGTTCTTC. Its translation is CASSLAPGREQFF. Together with reference TRBV7-7 and TRBJ2-1, the CDR3 gives the full variable domain: GAGVSQSPRYKVTKRGQDVTLRCDPISSHATLYWYQQALGQGPEFLTYFNYEAQPDKSGLPSDRFSAERPEGSISTLTIQRTEQRDSAMYRCASSLAPGREQFFGPGTRLTVL.

About this clone itself: The junction departs from germline at one end; a sequencing error may be responsible. The chain has TRBV5-1 and TRBJ2-7; 8 nucleotides agree with TRBD2. The germline V gene encodes CDR1 SGHRS and CDR2 YFSETQ. The CDR3 runs 14 residues. Here the CDR3 reads CASNLLTSGYEQYF. CDR3 coding DNA: TGCGCCAGCAACTTGCTAACTAGCGGCTACGAGCAGTACTTC.

This clone was detected only once. This chain joins TRBV9 and TRBJ2-4, with 8 bases identical to TRBD2. This CDR3 contains 16 residues. Germline lookup yields CDR1 SGDLS and CDR2 YYNGEE. Trimming took 4 bases from V and 3 from J; bases not matched to a gene: 9. The CDR3 sequence is CASSPHPTSGKNIQYF. CDR3 DNA: TGTGCCAGCAGCCCCCACCCAACTAGCGGCAAAAACATTCAGTACTTC.

This clone was counted a single time. This chain links TRBV5-1 with TRBJ1-1, with D possibly matching TRBD1 (6 bases). CDR1 is SGHRS, CDR2 YFSETQ, per germline. V was trimmed by 0 bases and J by 1 base, leaving 10 bases between them. The CDR3 has 15 amino acids. CDR3 sequence: CASSLDRVTNTEAFF. CDR3 bases: TGCGCCAGCAGCTTGGACAGGGTAACGAACACTGAAGCTTTCTTT.

This clone was seen once. The V and J genes are TRBV5-5 and TRBJ2-7; TRBD1 is a possible D gene (5 bases). The CDR3 sequence is 15 residues long. CDR1 and CDR2 from the germline V gene are SGHKS and YYEKEE (reference sequence). V was pared by 4 bases and J by 6 bases, with 20 bases between. CDR3 bases: TGTGCCAGCAGCCCAGACCTGGGGCGAAATAGCGAGCAGTACTTC. It is translated as CASSPDLGRNSEQYF.

The chain has TRBV6-6 and TRBJ1-1, with a weak D call TRBD1 (6 bases). Deletions cut 8 bases from V and 4 bases from J, with 14 bases between. The CDR3 extends over 13 amino acids. Germline assignment: CDR1 MNHNY and CDR2 SVGAGI (reference sequence). The chain's CDR3 is CASRRGGGTEAFF. The CDR3 nucleotides are TGTGCCAGCCGCCGCGGAGGGGGCACTGAAGCTTTCTTT.

This clone occurred once. V gene TRBV6-6 combines with J gene TRBJ2-7, with a tentative D call TRBD2 (5 bases). Trimming shortened V by 2 bases and J by 3 bases, and 14 bases separated the two germline ends. This CDR3 has 15 amino acids. The germline V gene encodes CDR1 MNHNY and CDR2 SVGAGI (reference sequence). In DNA, the CDR3 is TGTGCCAGCAGTTACCTCCACGAGGGAAACTACGAGCAGTACTTC. It yields the protein CASSYLHEGNYEQYF.

The V call is TRBV6-6, the J call TRBJ2-7; D perhaps matches TRBD1 (7 bases). Germline V lookup: CDR1 MNHNY, CDR2 SVGAGI (reference sequence). The CDR3 extends over 14 amino acids. V was shortened by 0 bases and J by 6 bases, with 12 bases between the two germline ends. CDR3 sequence: CASSYSQGGGEQYF. CDR3 DNA sequence: TGTGCCAGCAGTTACTCTCAGGGGGGCGGCGAGCAGTACTTC.

The chain uses TRBV9 and TRBJ2-3; D is perhaps TRBD1 or TRBD2 (7 bases each). The CDR3 totals 15 residues. V was trimmed by 4 bases and J by 4 bases, leaving 16 bases between them. Germline loops: CDR1 SGDLS, CDR2 YYNGEE. The CDR3 DNA sequence: TGTGCCAGCAGCCTCTTACAGGGGAGGGCAGATACGCAGTATTTT. Protein product: CASSLLQGRADTQYF.

The V call is TRBV7-2, the J call TRBJ2-5; unclear D gene. There are 12 residues in the CDR3. The germline V gene has CDR1 SGHTA and CDR2 FQGNSA. Trimming stripped 9 bases from V and 0 bases from J, with 8 bases between. CDR3 residues: CASCRYQETQYF. Here the CDR3 DNA reads TGTGCCAGTTGCCGGTACCAAGAGACCCAGTACTTC.